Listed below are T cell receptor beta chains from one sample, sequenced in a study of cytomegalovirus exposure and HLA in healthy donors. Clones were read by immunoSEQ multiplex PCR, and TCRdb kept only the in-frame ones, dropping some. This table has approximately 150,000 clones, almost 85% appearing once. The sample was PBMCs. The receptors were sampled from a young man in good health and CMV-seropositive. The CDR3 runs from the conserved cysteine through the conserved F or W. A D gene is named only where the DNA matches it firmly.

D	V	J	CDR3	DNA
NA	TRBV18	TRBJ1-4	CASSGLREENEKLFF	TGTGCCAGCTCAGGACTGAGGGAAGAGAATGAAAAACTGTTTTTT
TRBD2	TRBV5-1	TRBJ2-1	CASSSGVAGMDEQFF	TGCGCCAGCAGCTCCGGGGTAGCGGGGATGGATGAGCAGTTCTTC
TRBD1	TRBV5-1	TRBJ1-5	CASSAGTGGQPQHF	TGCGCCAGCAGCGCCGGGACAGGCGGGCAGCCCCAGCATTTT
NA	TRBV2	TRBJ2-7	CASSPLVGGATYEQYF	TGTGCCAGCAGTCCCTTAGTTGGCGGGGCAACCTACGAGCAGTACTTC
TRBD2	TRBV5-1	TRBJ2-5	CASSLALGAGGGETQYF	TGCGCCAGCAGCTTGGCCCTAGGGGCGGGAGGGGGAGAGACCCAGTACTTC
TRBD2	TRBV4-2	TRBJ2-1	CASSQGGGLAGFLPFF	TGTGCCAGCAGCCAAGGGGGGGGACTAGCGGGATTCTTGCCGTTCTTC
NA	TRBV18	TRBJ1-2	CASSGYREEGTF	TGTGCCAGCTCGGGGTACAGGGAAGAGGGCACCTTC
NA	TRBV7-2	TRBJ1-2	CASSFGTEYGYTF	TGTGCCAGCAGCTTCGGTACAGAGTATGGCTACACCTTC
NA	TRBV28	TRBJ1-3	CASNTFTGDSGNTIYF	TGTGCCAGCAATACATTTACAGGCGACTCTGGAAACACCATATATTTT
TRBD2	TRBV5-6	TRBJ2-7	CASSQGLAGAYEQYF	TGTGCCAGCAGCCAGGGACTAGCGGGAGCCTACGAGCAGTACTTC
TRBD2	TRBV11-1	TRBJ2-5	CASSPELAGVETQYF	TGTGCCAGCAGCCCTGAACTAGCGGGGGTGGAGACCCAGTACTTC
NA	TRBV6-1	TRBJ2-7	CASRRGGDEQYF	TGTGCCAGCAGGAGAGGAGGGGACGAGCAGTACTTC
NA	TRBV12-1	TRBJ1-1	CASSLYTGVRFEAFF	TGTGCCAGCAGCCTTTACACAGGGGTTCGCTTTGAAGCTTTCTTT